Each of the 26 T cell receptor beta chains below was sequenced from the same sample in a study of CD8+ T cells in alopecia areata. RNA was extracted and reverse transcribed into cDNA as the sequencing template. Sequencing used immunoSEQ multiplex PCR; TCRdb keeps in-frame clones, though not all of them. The sample lists 110,000 to 150,000 clones; about half were seen once. The sequencing here drew on CD4+ T cells sorted from blood, taken at week 0. These receptor sequences come from a human donor with alopecia areata.

V gene TRBV29-1 combines with J gene TRBJ2-3, with unresolved D. This CDR3 contains 14 residues. Germline V CDR1 and CDR2: SQVTM, ANQGSEA. V was cut by 4 bases and J by 1 base, with 12 bases left in between. The CDR3 loop reads CSVGRIGGTDTQYF. Here the CDR3 DNA reads TGCAGCGTTGGACGCATCGGAGGCACAGATACGCAGTATTTT.

This sequence joins TRBV6-6 and TRBJ1-4; D gene uncertain. The CDR3 loop spans 14 amino acids. Germline V CDR1 and CDR2: MNHNY, SVGAGI (reference sequence). Between the trimmed V and J ends, which lost 6 bases and 4 bases, there was a span of 12 bases. The CDR3 is CASSSRRVNEKLFF. The CDR3 nucleotides are TGTGCCAGCAGCTCAAGACGGGTTAATGAAAAACTGTTTTTT.

This clone was seen a handful of times. The chain has TRBV7-2 and TRBJ2-7; 8 bases are a match to TRBD2. With V trimmed by 1 base and J by 3 bases, 2 bases remained unmatched. This CDR3 region has 14 residues. Germline CDR1 and CDR2: SGHTA and FQGNSA. The CDR3 is CASSLGLAGYEQYF. As DNA, the CDR3 is TGTGCCAGCAGCTTAGGCCTAGCGGGCTACGAGCAGTACTTC. The full variable domain, completed using reference TRBV7-2 and TRBJ2-7, is GAGVSQSPSNKVTEKGKDVELRCDPISGHTALYWYRQSLGQGLEFLIYFQGNSAPDKSGLPSDRFSAERTGGSVSTLTIQRTQQEDSAVYLCASSLGLAGYEQYFGPGTRLTVT.

Comment on this clone: In the same sample, other DNA sequences code for this CDR3. The rearrangement links TRBV10-3 to TRBJ2-7, with 7 positions matching TRBD2. Germline CDR1 and CDR2: ENHRY and SYGVKD. This CDR3 region has 14 residues. J was trimmed by 2 bases and V by 0 bases; bases with no gene match: 1. CDR3 nucleotide sequence: TGTGCCATCAGTGAGTCGGGGGGGACCTACGAGCAGTACTTC. The encoded protein is CAISESGGTYEQYF.

This chain uses TRBV6-1 with TRBJ1-2, with 7 positions matching TRBD1. Germline loops: CDR1 MNHNS, CDR2 SASEGT. Unmatched junction bases numbered 15, after V lost 6 bases and J lost 8 bases. The CDR3 is 15 amino acids. The CDR3 reads CASRPLRQGHDGYTF. The CDR3 DNA is TGTGCCAGCAGGCCCCTGCGACAGGGCCACGACGGCTACACCTTC.

There are a few counts of this clone. This chain links TRBV5-1 with TRBJ2-1; a weak D match, TRBD2 (6 bases). Trimming left V 4 bases short and J 0 bases short, with 23 bases between. The CDR3 has 19 amino acids. Per germline, CDR1 SGHRS and CDR2 YFSETQ. The CDR3: CASSQRPSAPRLSYNEQFF. CDR3 nucleotide sequence: TGCGCCAGCAGCCAGAGGCCTAGCGCCCCCCGCCTCTCCTACAATGAGCAGTTCTTC.

This clone came up a few times. The chain joins TRBV29-1 to TRBJ2-5, with D possibly matching TRBD1 (7 bases). The germline V and J ends were trimmed by 8 bases and 1 base, with 11 bases remaining between them. The CDR3 consists of 12 residues. Germline V lookup: CDR1 SQVTM, CDR2 ANQGSEA. CDR3 nucleotide sequence: TGCAGCTATCAGGGGGGCCAAGAGACCCAGTACTTC. Encoded protein: CSYQGGQETQYF.

The rearrangement joins TRBV27 to TRBJ2-7; D is possibly TRBD1 (6 bases). The CDR3 extends over 18 amino acids. Per the germline V gene, CDR1 is MNHEY and CDR2 is SMNVEV (reference sequence). V dropped 3 bases and J dropped 4 bases, with 25 bases sitting between them. The CDR3 coding sequence is TGTGCCAGCAGTTTCCTTGAGACAGGCCAACTACGGCTATACGAGCAGTACTTC. Protein: CASSFLETGQLRLYEQYF.

This clone was observed a few times. The chain carries TRBV29-1 and TRBJ2-1, with TRBD2 identical over 10 bases. V gave up 3 bases and J gave up 2 bases; unmatched junction bases: 10. The CDR3 runs to 17 residues. Germline CDR1 reads SQVTM; CDR2 reads ANQGSEA. DNA of the CDR3: TGCAGCGTTGAGGGACTAGCGTTGGTGCAGGCCTACAATGAGCAGTTCTTC. Its translation: CSVEGLALVQAYNEQFF.

This clone was picked up a small number of times. The gene calls are TRBV15 and TRBJ1-1; D is ambiguous. The CDR3 spans 15 residues. CDR1 is LNHNV and CDR2 is YYDKDF in the germline V gene (reference sequence). V was shortened by 0 bases and J by 0 bases, with 8 bases between the two germline ends. CDR3 coding DNA: TGTGCCACCAGCAGAGAACACACCTTGAACACTGAAGCTTTCTTT. Its protein is CATSREHTLNTEAFF. The full variable domain, completed using reference TRBV15 and TRBJ1-1, is DAMVIQNPRYQVTQFGKPVTLSCSQTLNHNVMYWYQQKSSQAPKLLFHYYDKDFNNEADTPDNFQSRRPNTSFCFLDIRSPGLGDTAMYLCATSREHTLNTEAFFGQGTRLTVV.

The chain is built from TRBV5-1 and TRBJ2-1, with TRBD1 identical over 7 bases. V lost 4 bases, J lost 2 bases, and 3 bases stayed unmatched. The CDR3 consists of 14 residues. Germline-derived CDR1 and CDR2 are SGHRS and YFSETQ. DNA for the CDR3: TGCGCCAGCAGCCCGGGACAGACCTACAATGAGCAGTTCTTC. Translation: CASSPGQTYNEQFF.

This chain links TRBV30 with TRBJ2-5, with 8 bases aligning to TRBD1. Germline values: CDR1 GTSNPN, CDR2 SVGIG (reference sequence). The CDR3 length is 14 residues. V gave up 3 bases and J gave up 10 bases; unmatched junction bases: 13. CDR3 in amino acids: CAWRVGQGREDQYF. The CDR3 bases are TGTGCCTGGAGGGTTGGACAGGGCCGCGAGGACCAGTACTTC.

The CDR3 nucleotides are TGCGCCAGCAGCTTGCGGGACGGAAGCACAGATACGCAGTATTTT. It specifies CASSLRDGSTDTQYF. The V and J genes are TRBV5-1 and TRBJ2-3; the D gene could be TRBD1 or TRBD2 (5 bases each). This CDR3 contains 15 residues. V was trimmed by 1 base and J by 0 bases, leaving 9 bases between them. Germline values: CDR1 SGHRS, CDR2 YFSETQ.

The CDR3 protein is CASSPGTAYQETQYF. In DNA, the CDR3 is TGTGCCAGCAGTCCTGGGACAGCCTACCAAGAGACCCAGTACTTC. This chain joins TRBV6-5 and TRBJ2-5; the match to TRBD1 covers 7 bases. Per germline, CDR1 MNHEY and CDR2 SVGAGI. With 5 bases clipped from V and 0 bases from J, the junction kept 6 bases outside the gene matches. This CDR3 is 15 amino acids long.

The gene calls are TRBV28 and TRBJ1-1; the D is unclear. The V and J ends lost 3 bases and 2 bases respectively, with 7 bases between them. Per germline, CDR1 MDHEN and CDR2 SYDVKM. CDR3 length equals 13 residues. The DNA for the CDR3 is TGTGCCAGCAGTTTGATCATAAACACTGAAGCTTTCTTT. Residues: CASSLIINTEAFF.

The rearrangement joins TRBV10-3 to TRBJ2-1; no firm D call. The V and J ends lost 3 bases and 5 bases respectively, with 14 bases between them. Germline V lookup: CDR1 ENHRY, CDR2 SYGVKD. This CDR3 contains 15 residues. The CDR3 coding sequence is TGTGCCATCAGTGAACCCGGCGGTGGGCACAATGAGCAGTTCTTC. Protein product: CAISEPGGGHNEQFF.

V usage is TRBV19 and J usage is TRBJ1-1; no clear D gene. Trimming pared 10 bases from V and 0 bases from J, leaving 6 bases between. The CDR3 totals 11 residues. The germline gives CDR1 LNHDA, CDR2 SQIVND (reference sequence). DNA for the CDR3: TGTGCCACTAAGATGAACACTGAAGCTTTCTTT. It yields the protein CATKMNTEAFF. The full variable domain, in which reference TRBV19 and TRBJ1-1 provide the parts outside the CDR3, is DGGITQSPKYLFRKEGQNVTLSCEQNLNHDAMYWYRQDPGQGLRLIYYSQIVNDFQKGDIAEGYSVSREKKESFPLTVTSAQKNPTAFYLCATKMNTEAFFGQGTRLTVV.

This chain uses TRBV19 with TRBJ2-7; TRBD2 matches at 10 bases. V dropped 5 bases and J dropped 5; count of bases not matched to a gene: 6. Per germline, CDR1 LNHDA and CDR2 SQIVND (reference sequence). The CDR3 spans 14 residues. As DNA, the CDR3 is TGTGCCAGTAGTCCGCTAGCGGGAGTCGACGAGCAGTACTTC. Translation gives CASSPLAGVDEQYF.

This clone came up a few times. The chain has TRBV7-2 and TRBJ1-5, with D perhaps TRBD1 (5 bases). Germline lookup yields CDR1 SGHTA and CDR2 FQGNSA. The CDR3 contains 15 residues. V was pared by 2 bases and J by 3 bases, with 11 bases between. CDR3 sequence reads: CASSLIQGDNQPQHF. The CDR3 DNA reads as TGTGCCAGCAGCTTAATCCAGGGAGACAATCAGCCCCAGCATTTT.

The chain is built from TRBV5-1 and TRBJ2-1; 8 nucleotides agree with TRBD1. The germline CDR1 and CDR2 sequences are SGHRS and YFSETQ. With 3 bases clipped from V and 2 bases from J, the junction kept 1 base outside the gene matches. The CDR3 spans 14 residues. The CDR3 DNA reads as TGCGCCAGCAGCTCACAGGGGGCCTACAATGAGCAGTTCTTC. Its translation is CASSSQGAYNEQFF.

The rearrangement uses TRBV5-6 and TRBJ1-1; D not certain. V shed 4 bases and J shed 1 base, with 11 bases lying between them. Germline CDR1 and CDR2: SGHDT and YYEEEE. This CDR3 contains 14 residues. This chain's CDR3 is CASSPWLKNTEAFF. The CDR3, as DNA: TGTGCCAGCAGCCCGTGGCTTAAGAACACTGAAGCTTTCTTT.

This clone was seen a handful of times. The chain combines TRBV29-1 with TRBJ2-7; TRBD2 matches at 8 bases. The V segment lost 4 bases and the J segment 3 bases; nucleotides outside the gene matches: 5. The length of the CDR3 is 13 residues. CDR1 SQVTM and CDR2 ANQGSEA come from the germline V gene. CDR3 in DNA: TGCAGCGTTGCCCCGCGGGGGGTCTACGAGCAGTACTTC. This translates into CSVAPRGVYEQYF.

Judged by abundance, this clone is medium-sized. This CDR3 is also generated by other DNA sequences in the sample. This rearrangement joins TRBV5-1 to TRBJ2-1; 7 nucleotides agree with TRBD2. With 3 bases clipped from V and 0 bases from J, the junction kept 3 bases outside the gene matches. Looked up from germline, CDR1 is SGHRS and CDR2 is YFSETQ. CDR3 length equals 15 residues. The CDR3 nucleotides are TGCGCCAGCAGCTCTAGCGGAGGCTCCTACAATGAGCAGTTCTTC. Translated, it gives CASSSSGGSYNEQFF.

This clone has just one count. This chain joins TRBV10-3 and TRBJ1-2; 7 nucleotides align to TRBD1. V lost 3 bases and J lost 6; bases outside the gene matches: 4. CDR1 is ENHRY, CDR2 SYGVKD, per germline. This CDR3 comprises 13 residues. The CDR3 is CAISERGTDGYTF. The CDR3 DNA is TGTGCCATCAGTGAAAGGGGGACAGATGGCTACACCTTC.

In its sample, this clone was seen a few times. The rearrangement joins TRBV30 to TRBJ1-1, with D maybe TRBD1 (6 bases). The CDR3 totals 13 residues. Trimming pared 3 bases from V and 4 bases from J, leaving 12 bases between. CDR1 and CDR2 from the germline V gene are GTSNPN and SVGIG (reference sequence). CDR3 residues: CAWRRATGTEAFF. CDR3 nucleotides: TGTGCCTGGAGGCGGGCGACAGGCACTGAAGCTTTCTTT.

The chain carries TRBV20-1 and TRBJ1-1; D call uncertain. The CDR3 runs to 11 residues. Germline V gene sequence: CDR1 DFQATT, CDR2 SNEGSKA (reference sequence). The germline V and J ends were trimmed by 5 bases and 3 bases, with 7 bases remaining between them. CDR3 nucleotide sequence: TGCAGTGCTTCCGGGGACACTGAAGCTTTCTTT. The encoded protein is CSASGDTEAFF.